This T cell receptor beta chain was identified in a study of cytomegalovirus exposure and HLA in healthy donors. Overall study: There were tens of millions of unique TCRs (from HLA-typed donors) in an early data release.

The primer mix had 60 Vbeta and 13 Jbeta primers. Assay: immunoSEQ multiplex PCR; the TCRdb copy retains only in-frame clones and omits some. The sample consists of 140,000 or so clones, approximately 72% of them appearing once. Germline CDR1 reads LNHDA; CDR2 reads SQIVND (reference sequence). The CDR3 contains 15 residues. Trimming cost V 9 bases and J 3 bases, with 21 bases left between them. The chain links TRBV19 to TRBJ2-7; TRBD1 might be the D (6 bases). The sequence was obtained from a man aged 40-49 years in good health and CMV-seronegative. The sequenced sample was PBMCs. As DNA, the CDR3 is TGTGCCAGCAGAGTGCAGGGGCTACGAGGCTACGAGCAGTACTTC. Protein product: CASRVQGLRGYEQYF.